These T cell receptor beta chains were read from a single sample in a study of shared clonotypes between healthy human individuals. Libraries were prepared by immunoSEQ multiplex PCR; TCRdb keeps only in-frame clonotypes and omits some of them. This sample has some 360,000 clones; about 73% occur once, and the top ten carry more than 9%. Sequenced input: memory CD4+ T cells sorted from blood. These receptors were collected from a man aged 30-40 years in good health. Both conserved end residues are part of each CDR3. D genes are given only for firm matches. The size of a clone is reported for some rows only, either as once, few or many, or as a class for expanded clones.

CDR3: CATSRGLTLETQYF; DNA: TGTGCCACCAGCAGAGGACTTACTTTAGAGACCCAGTACTTC; V: TRBV15; D: NA; length: 14; size: NA; J: TRBJ2-5
CDR3: CASTGSQETQYF; DNA: TGTGCCAGCACAGGGAGCCAAGAGACCCAGTACTTC; V: TRBV2; D: NA; length: 12; size: few; J: TRBJ2-5
CDR3: CASSVYPGGLTNTGELFF; DNA: TGTGCCAGCAGCGTCTACCCGGGAGGCCTGACGAACACCGGGGAGCTGTTTTTT; V: TRBV14; D: TRBD2; length: 18; size: NA; J: TRBJ2-2
CDR3: CASSPDRSSTEAFF; DNA: TGTGCCAGCTCCCCTGACAGGAGCTCTACTGAAGCTTTCTTT; V: TRBV18; D: NA; length: 14; size: NA; J: TRBJ1-1
CDR3: CASSLNNRDYTEAFF; DNA: TGCGCCAGCAGCCTCAACAACAGGGACTACACTGAAGCTTTCTTT; V: TRBV5-1; D: NA; length: 15; size: NA; J: TRBJ1-1
CDR3: CASSTNYQPQHF; DNA: TGTGCCAGTAGTACGAACTATCAGCCCCAGCATTTT; V: TRBV19; D: NA; length: 12; size: NA; J: TRBJ1-5
CDR3: CASSHQAGETQYF; DNA: TGTGCCAGCAGCCATCAAGCCGGAGAGACCCAGTACTTC; V: TRBV5-5; D: NA; length: 13; size: NA; J: TRBJ2-5
CDR3: CSVGALNQPQHF; DNA: TGCAGCGTCGGGGCGCTCAATCAGCCCCAGCATTTT; V: TRBV29-1; D: NA; length: 12; size: NA; J: TRBJ1-5
CDR3: CASGSSSGREYYNEQFF; DNA: TGTGCTAGTGGATCAAGCAGCGGGAGGGAATACTACAATGAGCAGTTCTTC; V: TRBV12-5; D: TRBD2; length: 17; size: NA; J: TRBJ2-1
CDR3: CASSARGETQYF; DNA: TGTGCCAGCAGCGCACGGGGTGAGACCCAGTACTTC; V: TRBV7-2; D: NA; length: 12; size: few; J: TRBJ2-5
CDR3: CSARRLETQYF; DNA: TGCAGTGCTAGACGGTTGGAGACCCAGTACTTC; V: TRBV20-1; D: NA; length: 11; size: once; J: TRBJ2-5
CDR3: CASSERVRGHEQYF; DNA: TGTGCCAGCAGTGAACGGGTTAGGGGTCACGAGCAGTACTTC; V: TRBV2; D: NA; length: 14; size: NA; J: TRBJ2-7
CDR3: CASSEDQGFQPQHF; DNA: TGTGCCAGCAGTGAAGACCAGGGGTTTCAGCCCCAGCATTTT; V: TRBV2; D: NA; length: 14; size: NA; J: TRBJ1-5
CDR3: CASSPLANSYNEQFF; DNA: TGTGCCAGCAGCCCCCTAGCCAATTCCTACAATGAGCAGTTCTTC; V: TRBV2; D: NA; length: 15; size: NA; J: TRBJ2-1
CDR3: CASSWTPRDQETQYF; DNA: TGTGCCAGCAGCTGGACCCCCAGGGACCAAGAGACCCAGTACTTC; V: TRBV5-5; D: NA; length: 15; size: once; J: TRBJ2-5
CDR3: CASRQGASEQYF; DNA: TGTGCCAGCAGACAAGGAGCGTCCGAGCAGTACTTC; V: TRBV28; D: NA; length: 12; size: few; J: TRBJ2-7
CDR3: CASSTASPGELFF; DNA: TGTGCCAGCAGCACCGCTAGTCCCGGGGAGCTGTTTTTT; V: TRBV11-2; D: NA; length: 13; size: once; J: TRBJ2-2
CDR3: CASSGGDNQPQHF; DNA: TGTGCCAGCTCAGGGGGGGATAATCAGCCCCAGCATTTT; V: TRBV18; D: NA; length: 13; size: NA; J: TRBJ1-5
CDR3: CASSQELRGGETQYF; DNA: TGCGCCAGCAGCCAAGAGCTTCGGGGCGGGGAGACCCAGTACTTC; V: TRBV4-1; D: NA; length: 15; size: NA; J: TRBJ2-5
CDR3: CASSLVLDEQYF; DNA: TGCGCCAGCAGCTTGGTTCTAGACGAGCAGTACTTC; V: TRBV5-1; D: NA; length: 12; size: NA; J: TRBJ2-7
CDR3: CASSQQAGTNTGELFF; DNA: TGTGCCAGCAGCCAACAAGCGGGGACGAACACCGGGGAGCTGTTTTTT; V: TRBV4-2; D: TRBD2; length: 16; size: NA; J: TRBJ2-2
CDR3: CASSLGLAPSSYEQYF; DNA: TGCGCCAGCAGCTTGGGACTAGCGCCAAGCTCCTACGAGCAGTACTTC; V: TRBV5-1; D: TRBD2; length: 16; size: NA; J: TRBJ2-7
CDR3: CASSLGLLEQYF; DNA: TGTGCCAGCAGCTTGGGCCTTCTCGAGCAGTACTTC; V: TRBV5-6; D: NA; length: 12; size: NA; J: TRBJ2-7
CDR3: CASSSGTSGQETQYF; DNA: TGCGCCAGCAGCTCCGGGACTAGCGGTCAAGAGACCCAGTACTTC; V: TRBV5-1; D: TRBD2; length: 15; size: NA; J: TRBJ2-5
CDR3: CSVRNRDRNEAFF; DNA: TGCAGCGTCCGAAACCGGGACAGGAATGAAGCTTTCTTT; V: TRBV29-1; D: TRBD1; length: 13; size: NA; J: TRBJ1-1
CDR3: CASSLAKTTNYGYTF; DNA: TGTGCCAGCAGTTTAGCTAAGACTACTAACTATGGCTACACCTTC; V: TRBV28; D: NA; length: 15; size: NA; J: TRBJ1-2
CDR3: CASRGGGYEKLFF; DNA: TGTGCCAGCAGGGGCGGCGGGTACGAAAAACTGTTTTTT; V: TRBV2; D: NA; length: 13; size: few; J: TRBJ1-4
CDR3: CATSRVTDTQYF; DNA: TGTGCCACCAGCAGAGTTACAGATACGCAGTATTTT; V: TRBV15; D: NA; length: 12; size: NA; J: TRBJ2-3
CDR3: CASSLGTYNEQFF; DNA: TGCGCCAGCAGCCTCGGGACTTACAATGAGCAGTTCTTC; V: TRBV5-1; D: NA; length: 13; size: NA; J: TRBJ2-1
CDR3: CASCYLAGGFNEQFF; DNA: TGTGCCAGCTGCTACCTAGCGGGAGGGTTCAATGAGCAGTTCTTC; V: TRBV27; D: TRBD2; length: 15; size: NA; J: TRBJ2-1
CDR3: CASSQDDLAKNIQYF; DNA: TGTGCCAGCAGCCAAGACGATTTAGCCAAAAACATTCAGTACTTC; V: TRBV4-2; D: NA; length: 15; size: NA; J: TRBJ2-4
CDR3: CASSALGQYNSNQPQHF; DNA: TGTGCCAGCAGTGCACTTGGACAGTATAATAGCAATCAGCCCCAGCATTTT; V: TRBV28; D: NA; length: 17; size: NA; J: TRBJ1-5
CDR3: CASTRAGAYEQYF; DNA: TGTGCCAGCACCCGGGCGGGAGCCTACGAGCAGTACTTC; V: TRBV7-3; D: TRBD2; length: 13; size: NA; J: TRBJ2-7
CDR3: CASSGGGHAFF; DNA: TGTGCCAGCTCCGGAGGGGGGCACGCTTTCTTT; V: TRBV25-1; D: NA; length: 11; size: NA; J: TRBJ1-1
CDR3: CASSFDSGRASYEQYF; DNA: TGCGCCAGCAGCTTCGATAGCGGGAGGGCCTCCTACGAGCAGTACTTC; V: TRBV5-1; D: TRBD2; length: 16; size: few; J: TRBJ2-7
CDR3: CAWTSGIGEQYF; DNA: TGTGCCTGGACTAGCGGGATTGGGGAGCAGTACTTC; V: TRBV30; D: TRBD2; length: 12; size: few; J: TRBJ2-7